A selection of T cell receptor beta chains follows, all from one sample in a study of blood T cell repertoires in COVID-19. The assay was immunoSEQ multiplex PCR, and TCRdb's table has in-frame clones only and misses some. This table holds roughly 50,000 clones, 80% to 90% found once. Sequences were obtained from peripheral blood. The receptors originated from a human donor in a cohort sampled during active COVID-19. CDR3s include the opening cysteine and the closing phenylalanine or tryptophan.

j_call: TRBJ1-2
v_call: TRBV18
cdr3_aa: CASSPPEWNYGYTF

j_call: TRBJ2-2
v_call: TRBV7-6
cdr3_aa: CASSLRDRANTGELFF

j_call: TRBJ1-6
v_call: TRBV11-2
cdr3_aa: CASSLMTGQGSPLHF

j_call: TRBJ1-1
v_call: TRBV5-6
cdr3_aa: CASSSRDRESGAFF

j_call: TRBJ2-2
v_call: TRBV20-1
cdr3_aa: CSASGQRPGELFF

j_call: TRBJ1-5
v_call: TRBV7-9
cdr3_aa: CASSPRVDQPQHF

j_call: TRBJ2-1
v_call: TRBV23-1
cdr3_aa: CASSHNLSGGINEQFF

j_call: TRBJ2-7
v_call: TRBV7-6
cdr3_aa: CASSLVAGTGHYEQYF

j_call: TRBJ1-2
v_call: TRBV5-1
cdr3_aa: CASSLGGEYGYTF

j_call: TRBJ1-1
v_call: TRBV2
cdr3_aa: CASSAKLEIEAFF

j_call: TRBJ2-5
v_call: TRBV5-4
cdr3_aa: CASSFQAGATPAGLGTQYF

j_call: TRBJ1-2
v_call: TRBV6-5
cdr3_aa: CASRRDDNYGYTF

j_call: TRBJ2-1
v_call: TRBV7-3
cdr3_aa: CASILNRGDSEQFF

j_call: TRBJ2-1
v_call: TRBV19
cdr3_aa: CASSFSIVFLAGGQFF

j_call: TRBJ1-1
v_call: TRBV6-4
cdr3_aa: CASSPQGRGLDTEAFF

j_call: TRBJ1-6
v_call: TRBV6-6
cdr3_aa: CASSSQGANNSPLHF

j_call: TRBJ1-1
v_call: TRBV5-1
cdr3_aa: CASSPDRGRGTEAFF

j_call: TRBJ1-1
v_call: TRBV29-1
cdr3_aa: CSVDARGTEAFF